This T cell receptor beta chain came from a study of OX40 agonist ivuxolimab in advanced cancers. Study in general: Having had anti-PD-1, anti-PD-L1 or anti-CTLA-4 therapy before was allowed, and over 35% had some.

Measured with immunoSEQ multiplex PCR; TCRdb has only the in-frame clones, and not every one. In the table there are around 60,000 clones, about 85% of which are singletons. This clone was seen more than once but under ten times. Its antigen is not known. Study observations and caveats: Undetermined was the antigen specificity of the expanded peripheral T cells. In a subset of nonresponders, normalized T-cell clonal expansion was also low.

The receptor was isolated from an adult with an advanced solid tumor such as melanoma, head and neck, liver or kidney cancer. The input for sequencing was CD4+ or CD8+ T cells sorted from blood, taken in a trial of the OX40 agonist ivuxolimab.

The CDR3 DNA reads TGCGCCAGCAGCTTGGAACAGGGGAACACTGAAGCTTTCTTT. This codes for CASSLEQGNTEAFF. This chain uses TRBV5-1 with TRBJ1-1; perhaps TRBD1 as D (6 bases). Germline V gene sequence: CDR1 SGHRS, CDR2 YFSETQ. This CDR3 is 14 amino acids long. Trimming pared 0 bases from V and 1 base from J, leaving 7 bases between.